Listed here is a single T cell receptor beta chain. Its antigen remains unknown. These data originate in a study of beta chain features in type 1 diabetes. The CDR3 has 14 amino acids. Trimming removed 4 bases from V and 0 bases from J, with 10 bases in between. Expressed TCRB transcripts got sequenced, as all isolated RNA was reverse transcribed. Some clones are missing from TCRdb's copy, which holds only in-frame ones; the method was immunoSEQ multiplex PCR. The sample carries roughly 150,000 clones, about 8.1% recorded once. Study observations and caveats: Diminished insertions and augmented deletions at VDJ junctions characterized type 1 diabetes patients. Any HLA type influence on TCRB rearrangement was left unresolved here.

This sequence was found in a man in his late teens or twenties in good health. Sequencing was done on a sample of central memory CD4+ T cells from blood. The chain links TRBV23-1 to TRBJ2-7, with TRBD2 as a possible D gene (6 bases). TRBV23-1 is noted as an ORF with a role that remains uncertain. CDR3 bases: TGCGCCAGCAGTCCGACCGGGGGCTCCTACGAGCAGTACTTC. This translates into CASSPTGGSYEQYF.